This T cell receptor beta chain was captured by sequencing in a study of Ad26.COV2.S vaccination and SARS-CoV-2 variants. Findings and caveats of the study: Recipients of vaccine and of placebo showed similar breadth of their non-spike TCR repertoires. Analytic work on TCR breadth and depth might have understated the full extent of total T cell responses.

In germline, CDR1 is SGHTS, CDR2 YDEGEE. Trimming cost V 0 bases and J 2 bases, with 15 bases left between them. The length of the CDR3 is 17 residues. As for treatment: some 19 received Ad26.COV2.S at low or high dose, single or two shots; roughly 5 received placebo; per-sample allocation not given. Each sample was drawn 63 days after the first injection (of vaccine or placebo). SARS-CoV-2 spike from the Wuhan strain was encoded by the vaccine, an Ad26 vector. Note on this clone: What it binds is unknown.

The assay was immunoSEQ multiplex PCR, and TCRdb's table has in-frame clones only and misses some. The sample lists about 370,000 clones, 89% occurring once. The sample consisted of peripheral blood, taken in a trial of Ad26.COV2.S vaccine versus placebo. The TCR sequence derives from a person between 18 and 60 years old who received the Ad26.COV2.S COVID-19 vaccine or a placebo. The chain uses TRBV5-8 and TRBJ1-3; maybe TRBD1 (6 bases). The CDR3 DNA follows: TGTGCCAGCAGCTTGGCCCGCTTTACAGGGACTGGAAACACCATATATTTT. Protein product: CASSLARFTGTGNTIYF.